This TCR beta chain was identified in a study of blood T cells in healthy people across ages. CDR1 is SGDLS and CDR2 is YYNGEE in the germline V gene. V lost 4 bases to trimming and J lost 1 base; unmatched junction nucleotides: 4. The CDR3 runs 15 residues. Through a sample-barcoded 5' primer and a J-beta primer mix, a second PCR was run for roughly 6 to 12 cycles. Template switching added a 12-random-nucleotide identifier to every cDNA molecule. TCRdb re-derived calls from the 5' RACE reads in MiXCR, one entry per CDR3 protein. The table records 380,000 or so distinct CDR3 sequences, about half of them present only once. Findings of the study overall: Higher naive T cell percentage went strongly together with higher TCR beta diversity. The diversity estimates, figures obtained from one million T cells, were considered underestimates.

This clonotype was seen more than once but under ten times. As yet, its antigen is unknown. The origin of this receptor is a man aged 60 to 75 in good health. The V gene is TRBV9, the J gene TRBJ2-5, with 10 bases identical to TRBD2. The source material was blood. The CDR3 spells CASSRTSGFQETQYF. CDR3 bases: TGTGCCAGCAGCAGGACTAGCGGATTCCAAGAGACCCAGTACTTC.